The 9 T cell receptor gamma chains below were found in one sample sequenced in a study of gamma-delta chains in newborns, infants, children. TCRdb re-processed the reads using CATT. Among around 180 gamma-chain clones listed, around 93% were seen once. The sequencing here drew on blood, taken at baseline. The source of these receptors is a child who was a newborn, infant or young child, either healthy, febrile or measles-vaccinated (not recorded which). This table probably holds off-target reads from a library built for another chain.

Comments on this clone: The limits of the CDR3 on the DNA are not certain, so only TCRdb's listed CDR3 is given. No J gene call was made, and the V gene is TRGV9. The CDR3 is 25 residues long, ends included. Per germline, CDR1 GITISATS and CDR2 ISYDGTV (reference sequence). The chain's CDR3 is CACVGLLPYPWDTRQMFFGTGIKLF.

As for this clone: No DNA is shown, since the ends of the CDR3 on it are uncertain; the CDR3 is the one TCRdb lists. A V gene of TRGV9 was called, but no J gene was assigned. The CDR3 spans 28 amino acids, including both terminal residues. Germline V CDR1 and CDR2: GITISATS, ISYDGTV (reference sequence). The CDR3 here is CACDTVLGDTQSSWDTRQMFFGTGIKLF.

Details on this clone: No DNA is shown, since the ends of the CDR3 on it are uncertain; the CDR3 is the one TCRdb lists. This CDR3 reads CACDFTGGLSWDTRQMFFGTGIKLF. No J gene was assigned, while the V gene was called as TRGV9. Germline values: CDR1 GITISATS, CDR2 ISYDGTV (reference sequence). The CDR3 is 25 residues long, counting both termini.

Notes on this clone: It is unclear where the CDR3 begins or ends on the DNA, so no DNA is shown, and the CDR3 is as TCRdb lists it. The J gene was not called, though the V gene is TRGV9. The CDR3 length is 26 residues, termini included. Germline-derived CDR1 and CDR2 are GITISATS and ISYDGTV (reference sequence). The CDR3 loop is CACDPLGGPSSWDTRQMFFGTGIKLF.

As to this clone: The DNA is left out, because the CDR3 cannot be placed on it with certainty; the CDR3 is given as TCRdb lists it. The CDR3 reads CACDTLLGDTTWDTRQMFFGTGIKLF. The V gene call is TRGV9, and the J gene call is absent. The germline CDR1 and CDR2 sequences are GITISATS and ISYDGTV (reference sequence). Including both end residues, the CDR3 is 26 amino acids long.

This clone was found once. The J gene is uncalled and the V gene is TRGV9. Germline-derived CDR1 and CDR2 are GITISATS and ISYDGTV (reference sequence). The CDR3 covers 18 residues. CDR3 loop: CACDTLLGDTLRPAQLFF. For the CDR3, the DNA is TGTGCCTGTGACACCTTACTGGGGGATACGCTACGCCCAGCACAACTCTTCTTT.

Worth noting for this clone: The DNA is left out, because the CDR3 cannot be placed on it with certainty; the CDR3 is given as TCRdb lists it. The V gene is given as TRGV9, and no J gene call is available. The CDR3 comprises 27 residues, both ends counted. Looked up from germline, CDR1 is GITISATS and CDR2 is ISYDGTV (reference sequence). The CDR3 loop is CACESILLGDTRWDTRQMFFGTGIKLF.

V gene TRGV9 was called; the J gene was not. This CDR3 contains 17 residues. CDR1 is GITISATS, CDR2 ISYDGTV, per germline (reference sequence). CDR3 in DNA: TGTGCCTGTGACACCGTACTGGGGGATACTTTGACAGCACAGCTCTTCTTT. Translating gives CACDTVLGDTLTAQLFF.

In the case of this clone: Because the CDR3's place on the DNA is in doubt, the DNA is left out and the CDR3 is given as listed by TCRdb. The V gene call reads TRGV9; no J gene was called. Germline V gene data show CDR1 as GITISATS and CDR2 as ISYDGTV (reference sequence). A total of 26 residues make up the CDR3, ends included. The CDR3 is CACDTLGESRSWDTRQMFFGTGIKLF.